This T cell receptor beta chain is from a study of blood T cells in healthy people across ages. Study results and caveats: Nothing was known about donor CMV status, and this possibly confounded expanded clonotype changes. Strong correlation was found linking TCR beta diversity to naive T cell percentage. Unsorted PBMCs prevented conclusive naive versus antigen-experienced comparison.

A second PCR of about 7 to 11 cycles used a sample-barcoded 5' primer and a J-beta primer mix. TCRdb processed the 5' RACE reads anew with MiXCR; each CDR3 protein has one entry. This sample has 550,000 to 750,000 distinct CDR3 sequences, with around 20% found just once. This clonotype was counted a few times. Antigen: not known. V was clipped by 4 bases and J by 4 bases; unmatched bases: 6. Germline CDR1 DFQATT, CDR2 SNEGSKA (reference sequence). The CDR3 has 14 residues. Total RNA amounts of at least 5.5 micrograms were extracted per sample. The chain links TRBV20-1 to TRBJ2-5, with 10 positions matching TRBD2. The TCR comes from a man between 65 and 79 years old in good health. Sample: blood. The CDR3, as DNA: TGCAGTGCTACCCAGACTAGCGGGCGAGAGACCCAGTACTTC. This codes for CSATQTSGRETQYF.